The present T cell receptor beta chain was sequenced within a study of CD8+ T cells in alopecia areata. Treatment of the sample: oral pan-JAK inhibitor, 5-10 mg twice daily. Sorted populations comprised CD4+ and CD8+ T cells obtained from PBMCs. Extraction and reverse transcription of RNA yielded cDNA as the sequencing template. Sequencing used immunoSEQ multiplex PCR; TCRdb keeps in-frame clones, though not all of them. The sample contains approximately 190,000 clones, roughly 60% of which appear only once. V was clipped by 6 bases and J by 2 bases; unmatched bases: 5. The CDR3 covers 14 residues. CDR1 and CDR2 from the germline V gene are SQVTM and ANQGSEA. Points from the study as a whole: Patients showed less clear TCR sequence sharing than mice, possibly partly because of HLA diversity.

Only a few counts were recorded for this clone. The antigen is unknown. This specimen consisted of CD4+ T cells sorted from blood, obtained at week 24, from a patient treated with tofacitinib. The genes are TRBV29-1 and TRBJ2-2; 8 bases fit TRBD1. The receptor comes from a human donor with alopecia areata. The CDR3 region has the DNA TGCAGCGTCGACAGGGGAGCAAACACCGGGGAGCTGTTTTTT. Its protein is CSVDRGANTGELFF.